Below are 13 T cell receptor beta chains sequenced from a single sample in a study of T cells in Graves' hyperthyroidism and ophthalmopathy. Amplified TCR beta CDR3 regions derived from RNA transcripts. First-round RT-PCR of the TCR CDR3 relied on the HTBI primer set. TCRdb re-derived calls from the multiplex PCR reads in MiXCR, one entry per CDR3 protein. The table has approximately 300,000 distinct CDR3 sequences, around a sixth seen once; the top ten hold approximately 31%. Source material: blood. The source is a man aged 25-45 years with Graves' hyperthyroidism.

The CDR3 reads CASTPGTGQEKLFF. CDR3 nucleotides: TGTGCCAGCACCCCCGGGACAGGGCAAGAAAAACTGTTTTTT. This chain links TRBV7-9 with TRBJ1-4, with 9 bases aligning to TRBD1. With V trimmed by 7 bases and J by 8 bases, 8 bases remained unmatched. The CDR3 runs to 14 residues. In germline, CDR1 is SEHNR, CDR2 FQNEAQ (reference sequence).

The chain couples TRBV12-3 or TRBV12-4 to TRBJ2-3; D gene ambiguous. This CDR3 is built from 14 residues. The germline V and J ends were trimmed by 3 bases and 0 bases, with 7 bases remaining between them. CDR3 region: CASSFVGSTDTQYF. The CDR3 DNA reads as TGTGCCAGCAGTTTCGTCGGGAGCACAGATACGCAGTATTTT.

In this sample, this clonotype turned up many times. The rearrangement joins TRBV24-1 to TRBJ1-1, with 7 bases matching TRBD1. The CDR3 is 13 amino acids. Germline trimming cut 11 bases from V and 0 bases from J; bases unmatched to any gene: 5. The germline V gene encodes CDR1 KGHDR and CDR2 SFDVKD. The CDR3 loop reads CASRQGLNTEAFF. CDR3 in DNA: TGTGCCAGCCGACAGGGACTGAACACTGAAGCTTTCTTT.

This rearrangement joins TRBV11-3 to TRBJ1-1, with D uncertain. V shed 5 bases and J shed 10 bases, with 14 bases lying between them. CDR3 size: 12 residues. The germline CDR1 and CDR2 sequences are SGHNT and YENEEA. As DNA, the CDR3 is TGTGCCAGCAGCAGGTCGGAAGGGAGAGCTTTCTTT. Protein: CASSRSEGRAFF.

This clonotype was counted a few times. The chain combines TRBV28 with TRBJ1-2; D ambiguous. Germline V gene lookup returns CDR1 MDHEN and CDR2 SYDVKM. The CDR3 spans 14 residues. Trimming shortened V by 1 base and J by 2 bases, and 8 bases separated the two germline ends. The CDR3 spells CASSLYAPNYGYTF. CDR3 nucleotide sequence: TGTGCCAGCAGTTTATACGCGCCGAACTATGGCTACACCTTC.

This clonotype was recorded once. A single base separates this from a much larger clone, so it may be a read error. The CDR3 region is CASSDPPHNGQFF. The CDR3 region has the DNA TGTGCCAGCAGCGATCCCCCCCACAATGGGCAGTTCTTC. V is TRBV9 and J is TRBJ2-1, with D unresolved. The V gene's germline CDR1 is SGDLS and CDR2 YYNGEE. The CDR3 consists of 13 residues.

This clonotype was recorded a few times. The V call is TRBV27, the J call TRBJ2-3, with TRBD1 as a possible D gene (6 bases). Germline V lookup: CDR1 MNHEY, CDR2 SMNVEV (reference sequence). V lost 5 bases, J lost 8 bases, and 17 bases lay in between. This CDR3 is 14 amino acids long. DNA of the CDR3: TGTGCCAGCAGTCTCAACCGGGACACGGGTACGCAGTATTTT. This codes for CASSLNRDTGTQYF.

This clonotype was seen ten or more times. V gene TRBV20-1 combines with J gene TRBJ2-5; D possibly matches TRBD1 or TRBD2 (6 bases each). Germline V gene sequence: CDR1 DFQATT, CDR2 SNEGSKA (reference sequence). This CDR3 is 13 amino acids long. V was pared by 3 bases and J by 5 bases, with 13 bases between. For the CDR3, the DNA is TGCAGTGCTAGCAAGGGGGGCGGGGAGACCCAGTACTTC. As protein: CSASKGGGETQYF.

The chain combines TRBV2 with TRBJ2-1; D is possibly TRBD2 (7 bases). The ends were cut back, 6 bases at V and 9 bases at J, with 15 bases in the middle. The CDR3 spans 13 residues. The germline CDR1 and CDR2 sequences are SNHLY and FYNNEI. In nucleotides, the CDR3 is TGTGCCAGCAGGAGGGGGGGAGGAAGTGAGCAGTTCTTC. The encoded protein is CASRRGGGSEQFF. Full variable domain (missing parts from reference TRBV2 and TRBJ2-1): EPEVTQTPSHQVTQMGQEVILRCVPISNHLYFYWYRQILGQKVEFLVSFYNNEISEKSEIFDDQFSVERPDGSNFTLKIRSTKLEDSAMYFCASRRGGGSEQFFGPGTRLTVL.

This clonotype was seen at least ten times. This chain links TRBV3-1 with TRBJ2-1, with TRBD2 matching 8 bases. CDR3 size: 15 residues. Germline lookup yields CDR1 LGHDT and CDR2 YNNKEL (reference sequence). The V gene end was trimmed by 1 base and the J gene end by 10 bases; junction bases not matched to a gene: 9. CDR3 nucleotide sequence: TGTGCCAGCAGCCAAGGGGGACTAGGGGTCTTCGAGCAGTTCTTC. Amino acid sequence: CASSQGGLGVFEQFF.

Written as DNA, the CDR3 is TGTGCCAGCAGAACGACTAGCGGACCCTACTACGAGCAGTACTTC. It encodes CASRTTSGPYYEQYF. The chain combines TRBV6-2 or TRBV6-3 with TRBJ2-7, with 9 bases identical to TRBD2. J was trimmed by 3 bases and V by 6 bases; bases with no gene match: 9. The CDR3 loop spans 15 amino acids. The germline V gene encodes CDR1 MNHEY and CDR2 SVGEGT.

To note about this clonotype: A much larger clone sits a single nucleotide away, making a read error possible. The chain is built from TRBV20-1 and TRBJ1-1, with 8 bases matching TRBD1. The CDR3 is 13 amino acids. The V gene end was trimmed by 5 bases and the J gene end by 10 bases; junction bases not matched to a gene: 12. Germline CDR1 reads DFQATT; CDR2 reads SNEGSKA (reference sequence). The CDR3 DNA reads TGCAGTGCTCGCAGGGGGCAGAACACTCGAGCTTTCTTT. Its translation: CSARRGQNTRAFF.

This clonotype was detected a few times. The chain combines TRBV4-1 with TRBJ2-3, with 8 bases lining up with TRBD2. The V gene's germline CDR1 is MGHRA and CDR2 YSYEKL. J was trimmed by 4 bases and V by 4 bases; bases with no gene match: 13. The CDR3 runs 17 residues. This CDR3 is CASSRYLSGSSADTQYF. For the CDR3, the DNA is TGCGCCAGCAGCCGTTACCTGAGCGGGAGTTCGGCAGATACGCAGTATTTT.